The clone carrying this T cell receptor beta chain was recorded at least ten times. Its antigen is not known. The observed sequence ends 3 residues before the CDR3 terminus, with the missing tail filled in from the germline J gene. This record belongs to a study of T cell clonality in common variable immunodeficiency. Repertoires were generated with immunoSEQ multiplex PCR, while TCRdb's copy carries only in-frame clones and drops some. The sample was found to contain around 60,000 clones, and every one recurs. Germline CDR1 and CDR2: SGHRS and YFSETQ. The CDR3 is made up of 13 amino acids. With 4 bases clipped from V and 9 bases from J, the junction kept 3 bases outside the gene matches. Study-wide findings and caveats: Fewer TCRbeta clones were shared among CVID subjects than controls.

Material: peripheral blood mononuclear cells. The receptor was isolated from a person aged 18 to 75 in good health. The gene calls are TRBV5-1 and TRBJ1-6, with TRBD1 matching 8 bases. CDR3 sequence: CASSPGQGSPLHF. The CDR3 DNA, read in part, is TGCGCCAGCAGCCCAGGACAGGGTTCACCC.